This T cell receptor (beta chain) was recorded in a study of T cell responses to AZD1222 COVID-19 vaccine. From germline, CDR1 is SGHVS and CDR2 FQNEAQ. The CDR3 sequence is 15 residues long. Trimming removed 2 bases at V and 7 bases at J, with 12 bases between. The assay was immunoSEQ multiplex PCR, and TCRdb's table has in-frame clones only and misses some. The data hold about 140,000 clones, with around 93% observed a single time. The TCR originated in an adult who received the AZD1222 COVID-19 vaccine. Here the sequenced sample was peripheral blood, taken 28 days after the second AZD1222 dose. The chain carries TRBV7-8 and TRBJ1-6; possible D gene TRBD1, 5 bases. The CDR3 nucleotides are TGTGCCAGCAGCTTACAGGGAGGCGGGAATTCACCCCTCCACTTT. As protein: CASSLQGGGNSPLHF.